This T cell receptor beta chain was captured by sequencing in a study of blood T cells in healthy people across ages. Study results and caveats: Compared with aged donors, long-lived donors showed fewer expanded clones, suggesting selection. Unknown donor CMV status possibly confounded expanded clonotype changes. Researchers judged that diversity estimates from one million T cells fell short of true values.

This clonotype was detected a few times. What it binds is unknown. Germline lookup yields CDR1 LGHNA and CDR2 YSLEER. V was shortened by 3 bases and J by 0 bases, with 9 bases between the two germline ends. The CDR3 is 16 amino acids. A sample-barcoded 5' primer and a J-beta primer mix were used in a second PCR of about 6 to 11 cycles. From each sample, at least 2.5 million paired-end reads containing CDR3 were obtained. TCRdb fed the 5' RACE reads into MiXCR, producing one record per CDR3 protein. This table holds 790,000 or so distinct CDR3 sequences, 56% found once. This TCR came from a man aged 35 to 55 in good health. J is TRBJ2-6 and V is TRBV4-3; D is tentatively TRBD1 or TRBD2 (5 bases each). The specimen was blood. CDR3: CASSQGVGSGANVLTF. CDR3 in DNA: TGCGCCAGCAGCCAGGGGGTCGGCTCTGGGGCCAACGTCCTGACTTTC.